This T cell receptor beta chain was sequenced for a study of Ad26.COV2.S vaccination and SARS-CoV-2 variants. Study-level points and caveats: Vaccine recipients and placebo recipients showed similar non-spike TCR breadth.

V lost 3 bases and J lost 6; bases outside the gene matches: 4. Germline V gene lookup returns CDR1 KGHDR and CDR2 SFDVKD. CDR3 size: 15 residues. The sample's treatment: 15 to 20 received Ad26.COV2.S at low or high dose, single or two shots; 5 received placebo; per-sample allocation not given. Vaccine and placebo recipients were sampled on day 63 after the first injection. In regard to this clone: Its target is unknown. Within the sample, other DNA sequences also encode this same CDR3.

Here immunoSEQ multiplex PCR was the method, and the copy in TCRdb shows in-frame clones only, minus some. In the table there are about 350,000 clones, approximately 85% of which are singletons. The rearrangement uses TRBV24-1 and TRBJ2-1, with TRBD2 matching over 10 bases. Sequencing was performed on peripheral blood, taken in a trial of Ad26.COV2.S vaccine versus placebo. The clonotype was recovered from a person between 18 and 60 years old who received the Ad26.COV2.S COVID-19 vaccine or a placebo. CDR3 protein: CATSDPRTSGNEQFF. In DNA, the CDR3 is TGTGCCACCAGTGATCCACGGACTAGCGGCAATGAGCAGTTCTTC.